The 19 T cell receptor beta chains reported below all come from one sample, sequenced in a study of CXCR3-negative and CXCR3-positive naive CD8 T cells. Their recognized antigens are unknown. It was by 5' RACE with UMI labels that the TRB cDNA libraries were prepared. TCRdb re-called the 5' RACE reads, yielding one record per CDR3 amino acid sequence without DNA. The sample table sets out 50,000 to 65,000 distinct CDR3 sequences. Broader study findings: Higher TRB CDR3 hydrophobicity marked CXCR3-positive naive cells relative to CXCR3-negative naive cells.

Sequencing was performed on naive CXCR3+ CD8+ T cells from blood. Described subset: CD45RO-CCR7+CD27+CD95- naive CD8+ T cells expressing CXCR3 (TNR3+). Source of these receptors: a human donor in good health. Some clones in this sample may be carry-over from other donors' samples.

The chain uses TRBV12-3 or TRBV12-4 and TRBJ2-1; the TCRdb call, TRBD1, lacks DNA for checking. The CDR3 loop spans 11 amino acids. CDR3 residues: CASSLGQEQFF.

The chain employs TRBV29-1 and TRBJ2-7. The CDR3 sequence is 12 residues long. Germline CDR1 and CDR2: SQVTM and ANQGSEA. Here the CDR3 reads CSVEIVAYEQYF.

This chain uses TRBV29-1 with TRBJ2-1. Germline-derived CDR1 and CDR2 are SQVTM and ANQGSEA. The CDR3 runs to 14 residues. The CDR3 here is CSVELRDLYNEQFF.

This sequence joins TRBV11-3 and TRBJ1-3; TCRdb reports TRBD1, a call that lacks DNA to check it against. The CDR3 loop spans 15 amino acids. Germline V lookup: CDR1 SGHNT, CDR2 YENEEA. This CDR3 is CASSFEGASGNTIYF.

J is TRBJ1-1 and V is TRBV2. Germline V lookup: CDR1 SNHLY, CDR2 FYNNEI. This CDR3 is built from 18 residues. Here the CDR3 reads CATEHPEGHSLELRGAFF.

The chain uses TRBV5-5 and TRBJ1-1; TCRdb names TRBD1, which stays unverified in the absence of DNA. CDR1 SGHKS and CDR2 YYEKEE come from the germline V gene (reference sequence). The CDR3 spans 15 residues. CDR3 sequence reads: CASTPWGTGGTEAFF.

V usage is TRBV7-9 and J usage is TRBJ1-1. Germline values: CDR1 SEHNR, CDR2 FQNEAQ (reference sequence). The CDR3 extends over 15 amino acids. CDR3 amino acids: CASSRIGRMNTEAFF. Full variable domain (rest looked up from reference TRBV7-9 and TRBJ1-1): DTGVSQNPRHKITKRGQNVTFRCDPISEHNRLYWYRQTLGQGPEFLTYFQNEAQLEKSRLLSDRFSAERPKGSFSTLEIQRTEQGDSAMYLCASSRIGRMNTEAFFGQGTRLTVV.

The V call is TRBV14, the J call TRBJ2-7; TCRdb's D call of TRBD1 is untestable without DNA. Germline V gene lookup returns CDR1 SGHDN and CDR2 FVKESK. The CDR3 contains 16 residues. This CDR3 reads CASSQGFGGGDYEQYF.

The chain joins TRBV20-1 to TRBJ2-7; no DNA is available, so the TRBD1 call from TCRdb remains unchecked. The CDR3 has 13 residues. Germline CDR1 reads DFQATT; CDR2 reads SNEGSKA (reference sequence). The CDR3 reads CSARPGTDYEQYF.

This chain's CDR3 is CSGGQVGNIQYF. The V call is TRBV29-1, the J call TRBJ2-4; with no DNA, the TCRdb D assignment of TRBD1 cannot be verified. Germline CDR1 and CDR2: SQVTM and ANQGSEA. CDR3 length: 12 residues.

CDR3 sequence: CASSLASGGEKLFF. The rearrangement joins TRBV4-2 to TRBJ1-4. The CDR3 contains 14 residues. Germline lookup yields CDR1 LGHNA and CDR2 YNFKEQ.

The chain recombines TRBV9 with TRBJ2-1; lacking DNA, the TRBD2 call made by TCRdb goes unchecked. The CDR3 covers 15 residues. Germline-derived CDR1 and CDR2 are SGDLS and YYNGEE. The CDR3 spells CASSSQAGGHNEQFF.

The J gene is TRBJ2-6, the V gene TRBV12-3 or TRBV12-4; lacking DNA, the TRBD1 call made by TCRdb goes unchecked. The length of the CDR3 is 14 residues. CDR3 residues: CASSLRDGANVLTF.

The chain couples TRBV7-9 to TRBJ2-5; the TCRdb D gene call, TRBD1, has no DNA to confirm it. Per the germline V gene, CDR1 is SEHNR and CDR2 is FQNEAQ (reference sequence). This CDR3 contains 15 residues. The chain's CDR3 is CASSLVDRGQETQYF.

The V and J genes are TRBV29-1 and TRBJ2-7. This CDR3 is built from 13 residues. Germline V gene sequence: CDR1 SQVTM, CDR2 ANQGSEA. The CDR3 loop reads CSVETGDSYEQYF.

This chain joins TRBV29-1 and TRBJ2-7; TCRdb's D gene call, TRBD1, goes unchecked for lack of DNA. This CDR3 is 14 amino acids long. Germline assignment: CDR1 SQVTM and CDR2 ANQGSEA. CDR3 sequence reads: CSVEEQGSPYEQYF.

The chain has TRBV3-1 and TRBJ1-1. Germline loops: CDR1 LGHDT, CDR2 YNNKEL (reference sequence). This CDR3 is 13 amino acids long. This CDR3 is CASTSITNTEAFF.

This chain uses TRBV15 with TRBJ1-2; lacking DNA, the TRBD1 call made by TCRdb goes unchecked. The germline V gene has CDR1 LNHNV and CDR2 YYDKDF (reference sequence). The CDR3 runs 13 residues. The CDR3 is CATSRDWTGGYTF.

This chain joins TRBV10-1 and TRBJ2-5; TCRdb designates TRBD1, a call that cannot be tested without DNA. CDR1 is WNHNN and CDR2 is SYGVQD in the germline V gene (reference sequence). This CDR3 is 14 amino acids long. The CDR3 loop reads CASSEPGAGETQYF.